The 8 T cell receptor beta chains below come from one sample, sequenced in a study of beta chain features in type 1 diabetes. TCRB transcripts that were expressed got sequenced, as all of the isolated RNA had been reverse transcribed. Repertoires were generated with immunoSEQ multiplex PCR, while TCRdb's copy carries only in-frame clones and drops some. This table has 850,000 to 900,000 clones, around a sixth appearing once. Material for sequencing was naive CD4+ T cells from blood. Source of these receptors: a woman aged 18-29 years in good health.

V usage is TRBV29-1 and J usage is TRBJ2-3; D remains unclear. CDR3 length: 14 residues. V lost 0 bases and J 2 bases, leaving 9 bases between the germline ends. The germline V gene has CDR1 SQVTM and CDR2 ANQGSEA. In DNA form, the CDR3 reads TGCAGCGTTGAAGATCGGCAGTACACAGATACGCAGTATTTT. Translating gives CSVEDRQYTDTQYF.

This clone was picked up a small number of times. The rearrangement uses TRBV2 and TRBJ2-7; 10 nucleotides match TRBD1. The CDR3 spans 14 residues. Trimming cost V 10 bases and J 4 bases; bases outside gene matches: 10. Germline values: CDR1 SNHLY, CDR2 FYNNEI. The CDR3 nucleotides read TGTGCCACCTCCAGGGACAGGGGCGGATACGAGCAGTACTTC. Protein product: CATSRDRGGYEQYF.

This rearrangement joins TRBV6-1 to TRBJ2-1, with TRBD2 matching 11 bases. The CDR3 loop spans 16 amino acids. The V segment lost 4 bases and the J segment 4 bases; nucleotides outside the gene matches: 6. Germline CDR1 MNHNS, CDR2 SASEGT. The chain's CDR3 is CASSAELAGDYNEQFF. The CDR3 coding sequence is TGTGCCAGCAGTGCGGAACTAGCGGGAGATTACAATGAGCAGTTCTTC.

Only a few counts were recorded for this clone. The rearrangement uses TRBV6-5 and TRBJ2-1; D not certain. The CDR3 is made up of 16 amino acids. V was cut by 0 bases and J by 2 bases, with 11 bases left in between. From germline, CDR1 is MNHEY and CDR2 SVGAGI. CDR3 region: CASSYSWTAPYNEQFF. The CDR3 nucleotides read TGTGCCAGCAGTTACTCGTGGACCGCTCCCTACAATGAGCAGTTCTTC.

The J gene is TRBJ2-7, the V gene TRBV2; 7 positions agree with TRBD1. Looked up from germline, CDR1 is SNHLY and CDR2 is FYNNEI. Losses at the gene ends were 6 bases for V and 3 bases for J; bases not matched to a gene: 8. This CDR3 is 14 amino acids long. CDR3: CASRLETGVYEQYF. The CDR3 DNA sequence: TGTGCCAGCAGACTCGAAACAGGGGTCTACGAGCAGTACTTC.

V and J are TRBV2 and TRBJ2-1; 10 bases agree with TRBD1. V lost 9 bases, J lost 3 bases, and 5 bases stayed unmatched. Germline CDR1 SNHLY, CDR2 FYNNEI. CDR3 length: 14 amino acids. The CDR3 coding sequence is TGTGCCAGATCCGACAGGGGGCTCTACAATGAGCAGTTCTTC. This sequence encodes CARSDRGLYNEQFF.

This clone occurred a few times. The chain is built from TRBV2 and TRBJ2-6; D unresolved. In germline, CDR1 is SNHLY, CDR2 FYNNEI. The CDR3 totals 15 residues. V was clipped by 9 bases and J by 0 bases, with 12 bases between them. The CDR3 spells CARSLGNSGANVLTF. CDR3 in DNA: TGTGCCAGATCCTTGGGCAACTCTGGGGCCAACGTCCTGACTTTC.

Concerning this clone: The same CDR3 arises from other DNA sequences in this sample as well. The V and J genes are TRBV28 and TRBJ2-7, with D perhaps matching TRBD1 or TRBD2 (5 bases each). Germline V gene data show CDR1 as MDHEN and CDR2 as SYDVKM. Trimming pared 9 bases from V and 3 bases from J, leaving 12 bases between. The CDR3 has 12 residues. CDR3 nucleotides: TGTGCCAGTTCCCCGAGGGGCTACGAGCAGTACTTC. Encoded protein: CASSPRGYEQYF. The entire variable domain, with the rest obtained from reference TRBV28 and TRBJ2-7, is as follows: DVKVTQSSRYLVKRTGEKVFLECVQDMDHENMFWYRQDPGLGLRLIYFSYDVKMKEKGDIPEGYSVSREKKERFSLILESASTNQTSMYLCASSPRGYEQYFGPGTRLTVT.